This record looks at one T cell receptor beta chain sequence and its context. Its antigen is unidentified. Reverse transcription used roughly 0.5 to 1 ug RNA and random hexamers. With immunoSEQ multiplex PCR, TCR beta CDR3 was amplified across 54 Vbeta and 13 Jbeta. TCRdb ran MiXCR on the immunoSEQ multiplex PCR reads and lists one entry per CDR3 protein. Here the sample spans approximately 210,000 distinct CDR3 sequences, about 94% being singletons. This record comes from a study of CD8 T cells in Susac syndrome. Germline trimming cut 5 bases from V and 3 bases from J; bases unmatched to any gene: 16. The CDR3 is 18 amino acids. Germline V gives CDR1 SGHRS, CDR2 YFSETQ. Sequencing of TCR beta drew on CD8+ and CD4+ T cells from blood. FACS was used to enrich TEMRA cells, whereas the CD8+ and CD4+ T cells were obtained by negative isolation. Overall study findings and caveats: Repertoires of Susac syndrome CD4+ T cells lacked clonal expansion.

The sequencing input was CD4+ T cells from PBMCs. The chain uses TRBV5-1 and TRBJ2-5, with TRBD2 matching over 10 bases. The TCR was taken from a human donor with Susac syndrome. CDR3 sequence reads: CASRTGTSDSSGEETQYF. The DNA of the CDR3 is TGCGCCAGCAGGACCGGGACTAGCGATTCGTCAGGAGAAGAGACCCAGTACTTC.